This note documents a single TCR beta chain sequence. CDR3 size: 13 residues. V lost 2 bases, J lost 7 bases, and 8 bases lay in between. The data were taken from a study of control samples from healthy donors and cancer patients. Measured with immunoSEQ multiplex PCR; TCRdb has only the in-frame clones, and not every one. Of about 89,000 clones listed, approximately 87% are singletons. The chain joins TRBV12-3 or TRBV12-4 to TRBJ1-4, with a tentative D call TRBD1 (6 bases). Sequencing used blood. The receptor's source is a woman aged 40 to 49 in good health. CDR3: CASSLRGAEKLFF. CDR3 sequence (DNA): TGTGCCAGCAGTTTAAGGGGGGCTGAAAAACTGTTTTTT.